This TCR beta chain stems from a study of T cell changes during pregnancy in multiple sclerosis. Some clones are missing from TCRdb's copy, which holds only in-frame ones; the method was immunoSEQ multiplex PCR. Of roughly 30,000 clones listed, roughly 90% are singletons. The J segment lost 0 bases and the V segment lost 6 bases, leaving 3 bases of the junction unmatched. CDR3 size: 14 residues. Germline CDR1 MGHDK, CDR2 SYGVNS. The TCR originated in a female donor with multiple sclerosis, enrolled in a pregnancy study. The gene calls are TRBV25-1 and TRBJ2-7; 9 bases match TRBD1. Sequenced here: CD8+ T cells from peripheral blood mononuclear cells, sampled after pregnancy. The CDR3 DNA sequence: TGTGCCAGCAGAAACAGGGGGCCCTCCTACGAGCAGTACTTC. Translated, it gives CASRNRGPSYEQYF.